Each of the 16 T cell receptor beta chains below was sequenced from the same sample in a study of T cell responses to AZD1222 COVID-19 vaccine. Libraries were prepared by immunoSEQ multiplex PCR; TCRdb keeps only in-frame clonotypes and omits some of them. Altogether approximately 100,000 clones are present, roughly nine tenths being singletons, with the ten largest covering around 3.9%. Sample: peripheral blood, taken on day 0 of AZD1222 vaccination. The source of these receptors is an adult in good health.

V gene TRBV5-5 combines with J gene TRBJ2-2; D is undetermined. The CDR3 length is 11 residues. V lost 4 bases to trimming and J lost 5 bases, with 3 bases between them. Looked up from germline, CDR1 is SGHKS and CDR2 is YYEKEE (reference sequence). CDR3 DNA: TGTGCCAGCAGCAAAACCGGGGAGCTGTTTTTT. Its protein is CASSKTGELFF.

The V and J genes are TRBV6-2 or TRBV6-3 and TRBJ1-5; D not resolved. The CDR3 sequence is 15 residues long. V was pared by 4 bases and J by 6 bases, with 16 bases between. The germline gives CDR1 MNHEY, CDR2 SVGEGT. The chain's CDR3 is CASSFEHVGGQPQHF. The CDR3 DNA sequence: TGTGCCAGCAGTTTCGAACATGTAGGTGGTCAGCCCCAGCATTTT.

The chain couples TRBV9 to TRBJ1-2; D possibly corresponds to TRBD1 (5 bases). CDR1 is SGDLS, CDR2 YYNGEE, per germline. The V end lost 3 bases, the J end lost 8 bases, and 20 bases lay between the germline ends. The CDR3 sequence is 15 residues long. CDR3 protein: CASSGAGMWTVGYTF. The CDR3 DNA reads as TGTGCCAGCAGCGGAGCAGGGATGTGGACGGTGGGCTACACCTTC. The full variable domain, rest sourced from reference TRBV9 and TRBJ1-2, is DSGVTQTPKHLITATGQRVTLRCSPRSGDLSVYWYQQSLDQGLQFLIQYYNGEERAKGNILERFSAQQFPDLHSELNLSSLELGDSALYFCASSGAGMWTVGYTFGSGTRLTVV.

The J gene is TRBJ2-3, the V gene TRBV6-2 or TRBV6-3, with TRBD2 identical over 8 bases. V gave up 2 bases and J gave up 0 bases; unmatched junction bases: 13. The V gene's germline CDR1 is MNHEY and CDR2 SVGEGT. The CDR3 extends over 19 amino acids. The CDR3 DNA sequence: TGTGCCAGCAGTTACGTCGGCGGTAGCGGGGTGACTAGCACAGATACGCAGTATTTT. Translated, it gives CASSYVGGSGVTSTDTQYF.

The CDR3: CASSAWGARDIQYF. The CDR3 region has the DNA TGTGCCAGCAGTGCTTGGGGGGCGAGGGACATTCAGTACTTC. The chain has TRBV2 and TRBJ2-4, with D perhaps being TRBD1 or TRBD2 (6 bases each). The CDR3 sequence is 14 residues long. Per germline, CDR1 SNHLY and CDR2 FYNNEI. V dropped 4 bases and J dropped 8 bases, with 15 bases sitting between them. Together with reference TRBV2 and TRBJ2-4, the CDR3 gives the full variable domain: EPEVTQTPSHQVTQMGQEVILRCVPISNHLYFYWYRQILGQKVEFLVSFYNNEISEKSEIFDDQFSVERPDGSNFTLKIRSTKLEDSAMYFCASSAWGARDIQYFGAGTRLSVL.

The J gene is TRBJ1-1, the V gene TRBV27, with TRBD1 as a possible D gene (6 bases). Per the germline V gene, CDR1 is MNHEY and CDR2 is SMNVEV (reference sequence). With 2 bases removed from V and 6 bases from J, the gap between germline ends came to 16 bases. The CDR3 has 15 residues. This CDR3 is CASSLTSGGFAEAFF. The CDR3 coding sequence is TGTGCCAGCAGTTTAACGTCTGGGGGCTTTGCTGAAGCTTTCTTT.

The rearrangement joins TRBV30 to TRBJ1-5; tentatively, D is TRBD1 (5 bases). Trimming cost V 4 bases and J 6 bases, with 16 bases left between them. Germline assignment: CDR1 GTSNPN and CDR2 SVGIG (reference sequence). The CDR3 is 14 residues long. This CDR3 is CAWTPGRRGQPQHF. The CDR3 DNA reads TGTGCCTGGACTCCAGGACGGAGGGGTCAGCCCCAGCATTTT.

The chain has TRBV9 and TRBJ2-7, with 8 bases identical to TRBD1. The CDR3 is made up of 12 amino acids. V trimming: 7 bases; J trimming: 4 bases; junction bases outside the gene matches: 4. CDR1 and CDR2 (germline): SGDLS, YYNGEE. The CDR3 loop reads CASGTGPYEQYF. The DNA for the CDR3 is TGTGCCAGCGGGACAGGACCTTACGAGCAGTACTTC.

The chain uses TRBV6-1 and TRBJ1-1; no clear D. The V end lost 3 bases, the J end lost 5 bases, and 10 bases lay between the germline ends. The CDR3 is 13 residues long. Germline CDR1 and CDR2: MNHNS and SASEGT. DNA of the CDR3: TGTGCCAGCAGTGAGGCAATTTTTACTGAAGCTTTCTTT. Its protein product is CASSEAIFTEAFF.

The chain recombines TRBV18 with TRBJ1-5; D is unresolved. The CDR3 is 12 residues long. Trimming left V 5 bases short and J 5 bases short, with 7 bases between. The germline CDR1 and CDR2 sequences are KGHSH and LQKENI. The CDR3 region has the DNA TGTGCCAGCTCAGAGGAGCATCAGCCCCAGCATTTT. Amino acid sequence: CASSEEHQPQHF.

J is TRBJ1-2 and V is TRBV28; D remains unclear. The CDR3 length is 13 residues. V dropped 5 bases and J dropped 8 bases, with 15 bases sitting between them. In germline, CDR1 is MDHEN, CDR2 SYDVKM. In DNA, the CDR3 is TGTGCCAGCAGTCCGGGAGCCCTCTACGGCTACACCTTC. Protein: CASSPGALYGYTF.

The V and J genes are TRBV5-1 and TRBJ2-7; 9 positions agree with TRBD1. The CDR3 has 14 residues. Trimming took 1 base from V and 6 from J; bases not matched to a gene: 5. The germline gives CDR1 SGHRS, CDR2 YFSETQ. The DNA for the CDR3 is TGCGCCAGCAGCTTGAGGACAGGGGAGGGCGAGCAGTACTTC. Translation: CASSLRTGEGEQYF.

The CDR3 nucleotides are TGTGCCAGCAGTTTTCTGGGGGATCAGCCCCAGCATTTT. Translation: CASSFLGDQPQHF. This chain connects TRBV27 to TRBJ1-5; the D gene is possibly TRBD1 (5 bases). V shed 3 bases and J shed 5 bases, with 8 bases lying between them. The V gene's germline CDR1 is MNHEY and CDR2 SMNVEV (reference sequence). This CDR3 has 13 residues.

The V call is TRBV6-1, the J call TRBJ1-1, with 7 bases lining up with TRBD1. Germline CDR1 reads MNHNS; CDR2 reads SASEGT. This CDR3 comprises 16 residues. V was clipped by 1 base and J by 0 bases; unmatched bases: 5. The CDR3 spells CASSEGRGRMNTEAFF. CDR3 nucleotides: TGTGCCAGCAGTGAAGGTAGGGGGCGCATGAACACTGAAGCTTTCTTT.

J is TRBJ1-2 and V is TRBV11-2; D might be TRBD1 (6 bases). The V end was cut by 6 bases, the J end by 4 bases, with 12 bases between. The germline gives CDR1 SGHAT, CDR2 FQNNGV. The CDR3 has 13 residues. Written as DNA, the CDR3 is TGTGCCAGCAGAAGGGGGGGAAGCTATGGCTACACCTTC. Amino acids: CASRRGGSYGYTF.

The chain is built from TRBV19 and TRBJ2-1, with TRBD2 matching over 9 bases. V dropped 5 bases and J dropped 8; count of bases not matched to a gene: 7. Germline V gives CDR1 LNHDA, CDR2 SQIVND (reference sequence). CDR3 length equals 14 residues. The CDR3, as DNA: TGTGCCAGTAGTGCAGTAGCGGGGGCCTATGAGCAGTTCTTC. As protein: CASSAVAGAYEQFF.